Shown below are 5 T cell receptor beta chains from a single sample sequenced in a study of T cell responses to AZD1222 COVID-19 vaccine. The table came from immunoSEQ multiplex PCR; TCRdb's copy has only in-frame clones and leaves some out. This repertoire shows about 110,000 clones, about 85% found once; its top ten account for 4.8%. Here the sequenced sample was peripheral blood, taken 28 days after the second AZD1222 dose. Receptor source: an adult who received the AZD1222 COVID-19 vaccine.

Worth noting for this clone: One end of the junction does not line up with germline, which may come from a read error. The genes are TRBV5-1 and TRBJ2-5; no clear D. The CDR3 is 11 residues long. The germline CDR1 and CDR2 sequences are SGHRS and YFSETQ. CDR3 amino acids: CASSLEETRYF. Written as DNA, the CDR3 is TGCGCCAGCAGCTTGGAAGAGACCCGGTACTTC.

In its sample, this clone was seen once. The V gene is TRBV2, the J gene TRBJ1-4; D is perhaps TRBD1 (5 bases). Trimming stripped 7 bases from V and 3 bases from J, with 6 bases between. CDR1 and CDR2 (germline): SNHLY, FYNNEI. The CDR3 sequence is 12 residues long. Written as DNA, the CDR3 is TGTGCCAGCAAGGGACCTAATGAAAAACTGTTTTTT. Translated: CASKGPNEKLFF. The full variable domain, rest sourced from reference TRBV2 and TRBJ1-4, is EPEVTQTPSHQVTQMGQEVILRCVPISNHLYFYWYRQILGQKVEFLVSFYNNEISEKSEIFDDQFSVERPDGSNFTLKIRSTKLEDSAMYFCASKGPNEKLFFGSGTQLSVL.

The rearrangement uses TRBV13 and TRBJ1-2, with 7 nucleotides matching TRBD1. Per the germline V gene, CDR1 is PRHDT and CDR2 is FYEKMQ (reference sequence). The CDR3 totals 14 residues. Trimming at V came to 5 bases and at J to 3 bases, leaving 6 bases not matched to a gene. The CDR3 loop reads CASSIWTGDYGYTF. CDR3 coding DNA: TGTGCCAGCAGCATCTGGACAGGAGACTATGGCTACACCTTC.

The rearrangement links TRBV6-5 to TRBJ1-2; D is perhaps TRBD1 (5 bases). Germline V gene sequence: CDR1 MNHEY, CDR2 SVGAGI. Trimming took off 0 bases at V and 8 bases at J, with 13 bases between the two ends. This CDR3 is 14 amino acids long. CDR3 nucleotide sequence: TGTGCCAGCAGTTACTCTTGGGGGAGCAAGGGCTACACCTTC. Encoded protein: CASSYSWGSKGYTF.

V gene TRBV10-1 combines with J gene TRBJ1-4; a possible D gene is TRBD1 (5 bases). Deletions cut 0 bases from V and 8 bases from J, with 10 bases between. Germline assignment: CDR1 WNHNN and CDR2 SYGVQD (reference sequence). The CDR3 length is 14 residues. This chain's CDR3 is CASSESRGREKLFF. In DNA, the CDR3 is TGCGCCAGCAGTGAGTCGCGGGGACGGGAAAAACTGTTTTTT.